This TCR beta chain emerged from a study of cytomegalovirus exposure and HLA in healthy donors. Study context: Both the 100 to 150 validation repertoires and the approximately 700 first-cohort repertoires used the same platform, as reported by a later analysis.

Whole-study findings and limits: Reportedly, cytomegalovirus status was diagnosed with high sensitivity and specificity. Rarity marked most TCR sequences, yet some public TCRs occurred in many donors.

Profiling relied on immunoSEQ multiplex PCR, and the TCRdb table lists in-frame clones only, not all of them. The data contain 110,000 or so clones, more than 75% of them singletons. Germline values: CDR1 LGHNA, CDR2 YSLEER. CDR3 length: 16 amino acids. V lost 0 bases and J lost 5; bases outside the gene matches: 6. On this clone itself: The antigen is unknown.

This TCR was sampled from a woman in her thirties in good health and CMV-seronegative. V and J are TRBV4-3 and TRBJ2-5, with TRBD2 matching 10 bases. The sample was PBMCs. The CDR3 DNA follows: TGCGCCAGCAGCCAAGAAACACTAGCGGGGTTGGAGACCCAGTACTTC. Its protein product is CASSQETLAGLETQYF.